This TCR beta chain was recorded in a study of radiation and T cells in renal cell carcinoma. Between the trimmed V and J ends, which lost 3 bases and 3 bases, there was a span of 11 bases. Germline CDR1 reads ENHRY; CDR2 reads SYGVKD. CDR3 size: 15 residues. This clone was detected once. Sample time point: blood 2 weeks post-SBRT. Treatment: 15 Gy SBRT to primary tumor, nephrectomy 4 weeks later. Data came from immunoSEQ multiplex PCR; TCRdb stores just in-frame clones and leaves some out. The repertoire holds approximately 79,000 clones, with 82% as singletons. This sequence originates from a man aged 55 to 70 with renal cell carcinoma. The V call is TRBV10-3, the J call TRBJ2-2; D call uncertain. The sample consisted of blood, taken from a patient whose treatment included radiotherapy and nephrectomy. For the CDR3, the DNA is TGTGCCATCAGTGAAGGTACAGCCGACACCGGGGAGCTGTTTTTT. Its protein is CAISEGTADTGELFF.